This T cell receptor (beta chain) was identified during a study of blood T cell repertoires in COVID-19. The overall study: Spain, Italy and the United States supplied samples that represented acute and convalescent COVID-19. T cells, B-cell-depleted T cells, or PBMCs supplied cDNA or gDNA.

Study processing details: Reference gene primers were amplified, and this amplification served to estimate nucleated cell counts. Sequenced by immunoSEQ multiplex PCR; TCRdb stores in-frame clones only, minus some. That table supplies the V and J calls and clone size; D and trimming were determined from the DNA. The table includes some 78,000 clones, around nine tenths detected once. The CDR3 contains 17 residues. Germline V CDR1 and CDR2: MNHEY, SMNVEV (reference sequence). The V gene lost 6 bases and the J gene lost 0 bases, with 20 bases spanning the gap. Sequenced input: peripheral blood. The receptor was isolated from a woman older than 75 with active or convalescent COVID-19. The chain links TRBV27 to TRBJ1-2, with D maybe TRBD1 (5 bases). CDR3 sequence: CASRASGQGGTNYGYTF. The DNA for the CDR3 is TGTGCCAGCAGGGCTTCCGGGCAGGGAGGCACTAACTATGGCTACACCTTC.